This TCR beta chain was identified in a study of blood T cell repertoires in COVID-19. Study in general: From the United States, Italy and Spain came samples of acute and convalescent COVID-19. T cells, B-cell-depleted T cells, or PBMCs supplied cDNA or gDNA.

Per the original methods: Reference gene primer amplification gave estimated nucleated cell counts. The data were produced by immunoSEQ multiplex PCR, yet TCRdb's version contains in-frame clones alone and is incomplete. V and J calls and clone size are as listed in that table; D and trimming were resolved from the DNA. The sample yields fewer than 300,000 clones, approximately 93% seen once. Trimming took 5 bases from V and 3 from J; bases not matched to a gene: 8. This CDR3 has 16 residues. In germline, CDR1 is SGHTA, CDR2 FQGNSA. Patients from Seattle were sampled longitudinally, starting during active infection.

The V and J genes are TRBV7-2 and TRBJ1-4; 8 bases are shared with TRBD1. This clonotype was sampled from a woman aged 25 to 45 with COVID-19, enrolled during active disease. The sample taken for sequencing was peripheral blood. In nucleotides, the CDR3 is TGTGCCAGCAGCCTGACAGGGGTGGCAGCTAATGAAAAACTGTTTTTT. Encoded protein: CASSLTGVAANEKLFF.